Below are 4 T cell receptor beta chains sequenced from a single sample in a study of blood T cells in healthy people across ages. Primed by a sample-barcoded 5' primer and a J-beta primer mix, a second PCR proceeded for 7 to 11 cycles. TCRdb called the 5' RACE reads again in MiXCR, with one record for every CDR3 protein. Altogether about 1.4 million distinct CDR3 sequences are present, 59% being singletons, with the ten largest covering over 5%. Sequencing was done on a sample of blood. The receptors originated from a man aged 18 to 29 in good health.

In DNA, the CDR3 is TGTGCCAGCAGGAAGTTAGGTGGGGGAAAGGGCACAGATACGCAGTATTTT. Encoded protein: CASRKLGGGKGTDTQYF. The chain joins TRBV7-2 to TRBJ2-3; the D gene could be TRBD1 or TRBD2 (5 bases each). CDR1 is SGHTA, CDR2 FQGNSA, per germline. V lost 6 bases and J lost 1, with 20 bases in between. This CDR3 region has 17 residues.

The V call is TRBV12-3 or TRBV12-4, the J call TRBJ2-4, with D perhaps matching TRBD1 or TRBD2 (5 bases each). The CDR3 loop spans 15 amino acids. V was trimmed by 6 bases and J by 0 bases, leaving 12 bases between them. Here the CDR3 reads CASSPGRIAKNIQYF. CDR3 nucleotides: TGTGCCAGCAGCCCGGGACGGATAGCCAAAAACATTCAGTACTTC.

Ten or more counts support this clonotype. At one boundary the junction diverges from the germline segment, which might be a read error. The rearrangement uses TRBV12-3 or TRBV12-4 and TRBJ2-5; maybe TRBD2 (5 bases). The CDR3 extends over 12 amino acids. CDR3 sequence: CASSLASETQYF. Written as DNA, the CDR3 is TGTGCCAGCAGCTTAGCGTCGGAGACCCAGTACTTC.

The rearrangement uses TRBV29-1 and TRBJ2-6; D is uncertain. The CDR3 totals 16 residues. With 2 bases removed from V and 0 bases from J, the gap between germline ends came to 11 bases. Germline-derived CDR1 and CDR2 are SQVTM and ANQGSEA. In DNA, the CDR3 is TGCAGCGTTGAATCGTCACTGAGCTCTGGGGCCAACGTCCTGACTTTC. This sequence encodes CSVESSLSSGANVLTF.